Each of the 12 T cell receptor beta chains below was sequenced from the same sample in a study of blood T cell repertoires in COVID-19. Sequenced by immunoSEQ multiplex PCR; TCRdb stores in-frame clones only, minus some. Among roughly 240,000 clones listed, approximately 89% were seen once. The sample taken for sequencing was peripheral blood. The receptor source for this set is a woman aged 55-70 years who had recovered from COVID-19.

The rearrangement links TRBV7-9 to TRBJ2-6, with 11 positions matching TRBD1. This CDR3 contains 17 residues. From germline, CDR1 is SEHNR and CDR2 FQNEAQ (reference sequence). V lost 5 bases to trimming and J lost 2 bases; unmatched junction nucleotides: 5. The CDR3 sequence: CASSRGQGAPGANVLTF. CDR3 sequence (DNA): TGTGCCAGCAGCCGTGGACAGGGGGCGCCTGGGGCCAACGTCCTGACTTTC.

The CDR3 nucleotides read TGTGCCAGCAGCGTAGTCGGGGGGGCCTACAATGAGCAGTTCTTC. Translation: CASSVVGGAYNEQFF. V gene TRBV9 combines with J gene TRBJ2-1, with TRBD2 matching 8 bases. The germline V gene has CDR1 SGDLS and CDR2 YYNGEE. Trimming at V came to 0 bases and at J to 2 bases, leaving 1 base not matched to a gene. The CDR3 length is 15 residues.

The chain carries TRBV29-1 and TRBJ1-1, with 7 nucleotides matching TRBD1. J was trimmed by 5 bases and V by 7 bases; bases with no gene match: 16. Germline lookup yields CDR1 SQVTM and CDR2 ANQGSEA. The CDR3 has 15 residues. For the CDR3, the DNA is TGCAGCGCTAAAGGGGGCAAGATGTCAGGGACTGAAGCTTTCTTT. Translation: CSAKGGKMSGTEAFF.

This chain joins TRBV5-1 and TRBJ1-6; the match to TRBD1 covers 10 bases. V lost 4 bases to trimming and J lost 3 bases; unmatched junction nucleotides: 4. Germline V gene sequence: CDR1 SGHRS, CDR2 YFSETQ. The CDR3 sequence is 16 residues long. In DNA, the CDR3 is TGCGCCAGCAGCACAGGGGACAGGGGCTATAATTCACCCCTCCACTTT. Translating it yields CASSTGDRGYNSPLHF. The full variable domain, with the rest looked up from reference TRBV5-1 and TRBJ1-6, is KAGVTQTPRYLIKTRGQQVTLSCSPISGHRSVSWYQQTPGQGLQFLFEYFSETQRNKGNFPGRFSGRQFSNSRSEMNVSTLELGDSALYLCASSTGDRGYNSPLHFGNGTRLTVT.

The gene calls are TRBV28 and TRBJ1-2; 8 nucleotides agree with TRBD1. The length of the CDR3 is 13 residues. Germline CDR1 reads MDHEN; CDR2 reads SYDVKM. The V gene end was trimmed by 6 bases and the J gene end by 4 bases; junction bases not matched to a gene: 4. The CDR3 region has the DNA TGTGCCAGCAGGACGACAGGGGTCTATGGCTACACCTTC. Translation: CASRTTGVYGYTF.

The chain uses TRBV7-8 and TRBJ1-6, with 9 nucleotides matching TRBD1. The germline gives CDR1 SGHVS, CDR2 FQNEAQ. Losses at the gene ends were 5 bases for V and 13 bases for J; bases not matched to a gene: 9. The CDR3 runs to 14 residues. This CDR3 reads CASSSTGTGTPLHF. CDR3 nucleotide sequence: TGTGCCAGCAGCAGTACCGGGACAGGGACCCCCCTCCACTTT. Looking up the rest from reference TRBV7-8 and TRBJ1-6 gives the full variable domain: GAGVSQSPRYKVAKRGQDVALRCDPISGHVSLFWYQQALGQGPEFLTYFQNEAQLDKSGLPSDRFFAERPEGSVSTLKIQRTQQEDSAVYLCASSSTGTGTPLHFGNGTRLTVT.

The CDR3: CASSLGQGTNTGELFF. The CDR3 nucleotides are TGCGCCAGCAGCTTGGGACAGGGAACCAACACCGGGGAGCTGTTTTTT. The rearrangement joins TRBV5-1 to TRBJ2-2, with TRBD1 identical over 7 bases. CDR3 length: 16 amino acids. The germline gives CDR1 SGHRS, CDR2 YFSETQ. V lost 0 bases to trimming and J lost 2 bases; unmatched junction nucleotides: 4.

V is TRBV7-2 and J is TRBJ2-1; D is uncertain. Germline V gene sequence: CDR1 SGHTA, CDR2 FQGNSA. This CDR3 contains 15 residues. V was clipped by 5 bases and J by 2 bases, with 13 bases between them. The CDR3 protein is CASSLRVLPYNEQFF. In DNA, the CDR3 is TGTGCCAGCAGCCTCCGGGTCCTACCCTACAATGAGCAGTTCTTC. Drawing the rest from reference TRBV7-2 and TRBJ2-1, the complete variable domain is GAGVSQSPSNKVTEKGKDVELRCDPISGHTALYWYRQSLGQGLEFLIYFQGNSAPDKSGLPSDRFSAERTGGSVSTLTIQRTQQEDSAVYLCASSLRVLPYNEQFFGPGTRLTVL.

This clone was detected once. The chain has TRBV27 and TRBJ2-2, with D perhaps TRBD1 (6 bases). Per germline, CDR1 MNHEY and CDR2 SMNVEV (reference sequence). The length of the CDR3 is 15 residues. Trimming left V 3 bases short and J 4 bases short, with 12 bases between. CDR3 protein: CASSFVQGRTGELFF. CDR3 DNA: TGTGCCAGCAGTTTCGTACAGGGACGCACCGGGGAGCTGTTTTTT.

This chain connects TRBV27 to TRBJ2-2; D ambiguous. CDR1 and CDR2 (germline): MNHEY, SMNVEV (reference sequence). The CDR3 is 15 residues long. V lost 5 bases, J lost 7 bases, and 17 bases lay in between. The CDR3 spells CASSKGSQVGGELFF. In DNA form, the CDR3 reads TGTGCCAGCAGTAAAGGATCCCAGGTGGGCGGGGAGCTGTTTTTT.

The chain joins TRBV2 to TRBJ2-5, with 9 bases that match TRBD2. V gave up 7 bases and J gave up 1 base; unmatched junction bases: 4. The germline V gene encodes CDR1 SNHLY and CDR2 FYNNEI. The CDR3 sequence is 14 residues long. CDR3 protein: CASNKRGAQETQYF. CDR3 nucleotides: TGTGCCAGCAACAAGCGGGGGGCCCAAGAGACCCAGTACTTC.

This clone turned up a few times. The genes are TRBV5-1 and TRBJ1-3; a possible D gene is TRBD1 (6 bases). CDR1 is SGHRS and CDR2 is YFSETQ in the germline V gene. The V end lost 3 bases, the J end lost 0 bases, and 10 bases lay between the germline ends. The CDR3 runs 15 residues. CDR3 sequence (DNA): TGCGCCAGCAGCTCACGGACAGACTCTGGAAACACCATATATTTT. This gives the protein CASSSRTDSGNTIYF. Full variable domain (remainder filled in from reference TRBV5-1 and TRBJ1-3): KAGVTQTPRYLIKTRGQQVTLSCSPISGHRSVSWYQQTPGQGLQFLFEYFSETQRNKGNFPGRFSGRQFSNSRSEMNVSTLELGDSALYLCASSSRTDSGNTIYFGEGSWLTVV.